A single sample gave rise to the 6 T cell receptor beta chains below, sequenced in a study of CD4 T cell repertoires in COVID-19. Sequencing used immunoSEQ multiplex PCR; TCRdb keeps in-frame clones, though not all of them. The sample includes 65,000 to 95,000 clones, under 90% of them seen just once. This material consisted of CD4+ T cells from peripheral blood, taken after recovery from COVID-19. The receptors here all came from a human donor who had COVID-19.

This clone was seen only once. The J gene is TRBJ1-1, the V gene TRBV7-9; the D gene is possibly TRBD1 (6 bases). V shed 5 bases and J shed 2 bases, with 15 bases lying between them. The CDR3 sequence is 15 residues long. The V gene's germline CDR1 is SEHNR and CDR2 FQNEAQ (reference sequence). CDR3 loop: CASSTTQGRNTEAFF. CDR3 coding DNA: TGTGCCAGCAGCACCACACAGGGAAGAAACACTGAAGCTTTCTTT. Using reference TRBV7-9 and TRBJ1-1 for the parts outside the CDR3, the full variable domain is DTGVSQNPRHKITKRGQNVTFRCDPISEHNRLYWYRQTLGQGPEFLTYFQNEAQLEKSRLLSDRFSAERPKGSFSTLEIQRTEQGDSAMYLCASSTTQGRNTEAFFGQGTRLTVV.

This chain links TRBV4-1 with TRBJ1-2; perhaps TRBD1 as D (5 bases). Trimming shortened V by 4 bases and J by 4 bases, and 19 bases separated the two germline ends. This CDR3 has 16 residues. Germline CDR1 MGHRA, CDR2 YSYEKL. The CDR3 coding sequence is TGCGCCAGCAGCCCGCCCCCCTCCACAGGAATCTATGGCTACACCTTC. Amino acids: CASSPPPSTGIYGYTF.

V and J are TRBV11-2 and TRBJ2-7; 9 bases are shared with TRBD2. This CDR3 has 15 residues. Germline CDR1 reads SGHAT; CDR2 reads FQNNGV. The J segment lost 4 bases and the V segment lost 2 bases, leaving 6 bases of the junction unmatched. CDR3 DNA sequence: TGTGCCAGCAGCTTACGGCGGGGGGGAAAGTACGAGCAGTACTTC. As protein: CASSLRRGGKYEQYF.

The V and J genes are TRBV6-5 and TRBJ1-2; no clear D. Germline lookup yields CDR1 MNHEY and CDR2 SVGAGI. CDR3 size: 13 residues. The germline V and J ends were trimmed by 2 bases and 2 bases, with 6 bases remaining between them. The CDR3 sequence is CASSYRQNYGYTF. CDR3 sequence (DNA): TGTGCCAGCAGTTACAGGCAGAACTATGGCTACACCTTC.

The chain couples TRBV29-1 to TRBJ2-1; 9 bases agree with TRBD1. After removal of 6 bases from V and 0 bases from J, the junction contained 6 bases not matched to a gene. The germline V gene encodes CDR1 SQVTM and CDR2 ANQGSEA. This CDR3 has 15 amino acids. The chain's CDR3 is CSVRGTGSSYNEQFF. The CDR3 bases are TGCAGCGTCCGGGGGACAGGGAGCTCCTACAATGAGCAGTTCTTC.

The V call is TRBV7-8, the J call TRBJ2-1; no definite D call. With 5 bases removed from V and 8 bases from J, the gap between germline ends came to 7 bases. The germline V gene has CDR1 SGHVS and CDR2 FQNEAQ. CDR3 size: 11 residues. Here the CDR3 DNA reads TGTGCCAGCAGCAATGTAGATGAGCAGTTCTTC. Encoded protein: CASSNVDEQFF.